The rows below give T cell receptor beta chains drawn from one sample of a study of OX40 agonist ivuxolimab in advanced cancers. Clones were sequenced by immunoSEQ multiplex PCR, and TCRdb holds only the in-frame ones, with some missing. There are around 66,000 clones in the sample; 85% to 90% occur only once, and more than 10% lies in the top ten. Sequenced material: CD4+ or CD8+ T cells sorted from blood, taken in a trial of the OX40 agonist ivuxolimab. The origin of the receptors is an adult with an advanced solid tumor such as melanoma, head and neck, liver or kidney cancer. Both conserved end residues are part of each CDR3. The D gene is left open where the match is weak. Expanded clones are given a class, and other clones once, few, many or no size at all.

cdr3_nt	cdr3_aa	d_call	j_call	clone_size	v_call
TGCAGCGTTGCAACACAGGGGGTCACCGGGGAGCTGTTTTTT	CSVATQGVTGELFF	TRBD1	TRBJ2-2	-	TRBV29-1
TGCGCCAGCAGTGAGTCGTCAGGGGGAGGGCAGCCCCAGCATTTT	CASSESSGGGQPQHF	TRBD1	TRBJ1-5	-	TRBV10-2
TGTGCCAGCAGCTTCCGGGGGAGCACAGATACGCAGTATTTT	CASSFRGSTDTQYF	-	TRBJ2-3	-	TRBV5-4
TGTGCCAGCAGCTTAAAGGGCTTAGGGGTTCTGACTGGGGCCAACGTCCTGACTTTC	CASSLKGLGVLTGANVLTF	-	TRBJ2-6	-	TRBV7-2
TGTGCCCACTCGACAGGGAACGAAGGCTACACCTTC	CAHSTGNEGYTF	TRBD1	TRBJ1-2	-	TRBV10-3
TGTGCCAGCAGTTTAGACAGGGGGAGCCAAGAGACCCAGTACTTC	CASSLDRGSQETQYF	TRBD1	TRBJ2-5	-	TRBV27
TGCGCCAGCAGCTTGCAATCGGGAAGCTCCTACAATGAGCAGTTCTTC	CASSLQSGSSYNEQFF	-	TRBJ2-1	-	TRBV5-1
TGTGCCAGCAGCCATTATAACAGGGACGGCTACACCTTC	CASSHYNRDGYTF	-	TRBJ1-2	-	TRBV5-4
TGTGCCAGCAGCCGTCAGGGGGCGCGGCCCAATGAGCAGTTCTTC	CASSRQGARPNEQFF	TRBD1	TRBJ2-1	-	TRBV7-3
TGTGCCAGCAGTTTAGTTCATCCCCGGGGCCAGGGGCAGTTCTTC	CASSLVHPRGQGQFF	-	TRBJ2-1	-	TRBV28
TGTGCCAGCAGTGAAAAGGGACCCTACACTGAAGCTTTCTTT	CASSEKGPYTEAFF	-	TRBJ1-1	-	TRBV6-1
TGTGCCAGCAGCTGGAAACAGGCCCCCCCCGACACCGGGGAGCTGTTTTTT	CASSWKQAPPDTGELFF	-	TRBJ2-2	-	TRBV28
TGCGCCAGCAGCCCGGGACTAGCGGGGGGCGGGGAGACCCAGTACTTC	CASSPGLAGGGETQYF	TRBD2	TRBJ2-5	-	TRBV5-1
TGTGCCAGCAGCTTATTCGGGGGAGGCTACACCTTC	CASSLFGGGYTF	-	TRBJ1-2	-	TRBV7-6
TGCGCCAGCAGCTTGGGACCTGTGGGGAACATTCAGTACTTC	CASSLGPVGNIQYF	-	TRBJ2-4	once	TRBV5-1
TGTGCCAGCAGCAAAAGTTGTCCAGGGGGGGATTCACCCCTCCACTTT	CASSKSCPGGDSPLHF	-	TRBJ1-6	-	TRBV21-1
TGCGCCAGCAGTGAAACAGGAGCGGCCGGGGAGCTGTTTTTT	CASSETGAAGELFF	-	TRBJ2-2	-	TRBV10-1
TGTGCCAGCAGCTTTACAGTGAACACCGGGGAGCTGTTTTTT	CASSFTVNTGELFF	-	TRBJ2-2	-	TRBV7-3
TGTGCCAGCAGCCATGCGTCCCGGAATGAGCAGTTCTTC	CASSHASRNEQFF	-	TRBJ2-1	-	TRBV5-6
TGTGCCAGCAGCCGTGGACTACGGGAGACCCAGTACTTC	CASSRGLRETQYF	-	TRBJ2-5	-	TRBV11-2
TGTGCCAGCAGTAAGGGTTACAGGCAGGATACGCAGTATTTT	CASSKGYRQDTQYF	-	TRBJ2-3	-	TRBV27
TGTGCCAGCAGTCAGACTAGCGGGAGGGCTATCAATGAGCAGTTCTTC	CASSQTSGRAINEQFF	TRBD2	TRBJ2-1	-	TRBV28
TGTGCCAGCAGAGAAAAAGGTAGTTTTCAGCCCCAGCATTTT	CASREKGSFQPQHF	-	TRBJ1-5	-	TRBV2
TGCGCCAGCCGACTAACCAGGGGCTCTGAAGCTTTCTTT	CASRLTRGSEAFF	-	TRBJ1-1	-	TRBV10-1
TGTGCCAGCAGCTTAGATCTCAGGGACAGGGGCTCCTACGAGCAGTACTTC	CASSLDLRDRGSYEQYF	TRBD1	TRBJ2-7	-	TRBV11-3
TGTGCCAGCAGCTTTTTGGGCGGGGCAGATACGCAGTATTTT	CASSFLGGADTQYF	-	TRBJ2-3	once	TRBV5-4
TGTGCCAGCAGTGGACAAAGGACAGGCGAGCAGTACTTC	CASSGQRTGEQYF	TRBD1	TRBJ2-7	-	TRBV6-5
TGTGCCAGCAGCTTAGAGCGGTTCGCATATGGCTACACCTTC	CASSLERFAYGYTF	-	TRBJ1-2	-	TRBV11-2
TGTGCCAGCAGCTACTCGGGACAGGGAGTTTACGAGCAGTACTTC	CASSYSGQGVYEQYF	TRBD1	TRBJ2-7	-	TRBV13
TGCGCCAGCAGAAACAGGGGCGTCTTGGACACTGAAGCTTTCTTT	CASRNRGVLDTEAFF	TRBD1	TRBJ1-1	few	TRBV5-1
TGTGCCAGCAGCTTAACAGGGGATAGCAATCAGCCCCAGCATTTT	CASSLTGDSNQPQHF	TRBD1	TRBJ1-5	-	TRBV5-6
TGCGCCAGCAGCCCTCTCAGGGGAAGGGTCTATGGCTACACCTTC	CASSPLRGRVYGYTF	-	TRBJ1-2	-	TRBV4-1